This TCR beta chain was captured in a study of T cell changes during pregnancy in multiple sclerosis. The assay was immunoSEQ multiplex PCR, and TCRdb's table has in-frame clones only and misses some. The sample records about 70,000 clones, around 94% being singletons. V gave up 0 bases and J gave up 8 bases; unmatched junction bases: 6. The CDR3 length is 14 residues. Germline values: CDR1 GTSNPN, CDR2 SVGIG (reference sequence). This specimen was peripheral blood, taken in the third trimester of pregnancy. The TCR sequence derives from a female donor with multiple sclerosis, enrolled in a pregnancy study. The chain combines TRBV30 with TRBJ1-2; 10 bases agree with TRBD1. The CDR3 DNA reads as TGTGCCTGGAGTGTAATGGGGACAGGGGTCGGCTACACCTTC. Its protein is CAWSVMGTGVGYTF. The entire variable domain, with the rest obtained from reference TRBV30 and TRBJ1-2, is as follows: SQTIHQWPATLVQPVGSPLSLECTVEGTSNPNLYWYRQAAGRGLQLLFYSVGIGQISSEVPQNLSASRPQDRQFILSSKKLLLSDSGFYLCAWSVMGTGVGYTFGSGTRLTVV.